This TCR beta chain is drawn from a study of cytomegalovirus exposure and HLA in healthy donors. Study-wide background: Earlier results showed some 120 million unique TCR beta sequences derived from 150 million to 200 million T cells.

The PCR had 60 Vbeta and 13 Jbeta primers. TCRdb's table, derived via immunoSEQ multiplex PCR, lists solely in-frame clones and lacks some. The sample carries 170,000 or so clones, around three quarters recorded once. Notes on the study in general: In a later analysis, at a false discovery rate of 0.05, 16,951 TCR beta sequences were associated with HLA alleles. In a later analysis, several top co-occurrence clusters appeared linked to parvovirus B19, influenza, CMV and Epstein-Barr virus.

This clone appeared once. Its antigen is unknown. The sequence derives from a man aged 40-50 years in good health and CMV-seronegative. Sequenced input: PBMCs.

CDR3 loop: CASSPVSRARGNEQFF. Here the CDR3 DNA reads TGTGCCAGCTCACCAGTATCCAGGGCGAGAGGTAATGAGCAGTTCTTC. J is TRBJ2-1 and V is TRBV18; TRBD1 might be the D (5 bases). CDR3 size: 16 residues. Per the germline V gene, CDR1 is KGHSH and CDR2 is LQKENI. Trimming left V 2 bases short and J 7 bases short, with 18 bases between. The whole variable domain, remainder taken from reference TRBV18 and TRBJ2-1, is NAGVMQNPRHLVRRRGQEARLRCSPMKGHSHVYWYRQLPEEGLKFMVYLQKENIIDESGMPKERFSAEFPKEGPSILRIQQVVRGDSAAYFCASSPVSRARGNEQFFGPGTRLTVL.